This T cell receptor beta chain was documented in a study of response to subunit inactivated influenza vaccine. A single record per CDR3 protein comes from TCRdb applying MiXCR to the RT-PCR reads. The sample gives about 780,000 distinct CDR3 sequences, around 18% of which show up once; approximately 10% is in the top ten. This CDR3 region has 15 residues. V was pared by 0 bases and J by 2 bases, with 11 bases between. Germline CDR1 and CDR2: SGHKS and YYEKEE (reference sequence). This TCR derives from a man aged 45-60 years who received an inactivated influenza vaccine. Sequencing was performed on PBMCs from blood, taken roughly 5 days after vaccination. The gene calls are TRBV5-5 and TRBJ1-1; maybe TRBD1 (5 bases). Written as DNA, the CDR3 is TGTGCCAGCAGCTTGGTATCGGACACCAACACTGAAGCTTTCTTT. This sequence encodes CASSLVSDTNTEAFF.